Sequencing of this T cell receptor (beta chain) was carried out in a study of glioma-infiltrating T cells after dendritic cell vaccination. Isocitrate dehydrogenase mutation was absent in all glioblastoma patients. PBMC were collected before vaccination, two weeks after the third vaccination, and at progression. Repertoires were generated with immunoSEQ multiplex PCR, while TCRdb's copy carries only in-frame clones and drops some. Of roughly 82,000 clones in the sample, around nine tenths were seen once. V lost 0 bases, J lost 2 bases, and 7 bases stayed unmatched. Per the germline V gene, CDR1 is SGHDT and CDR2 is YYEEEE. The CDR3 has 16 residues. This clone has only a few counts.

V and J are TRBV5-6 and TRBJ2-5, with 7 bases aligning to TRBD2. The sample in question was blood, obtained before dendritic cell vaccination. The TCR sequence derives from a human donor with glioblastoma. The CDR3 here is CASSLDRGVIQETQYF. The CDR3 DNA follows: TGTGCCAGCAGCTTGGATCGGGGGGTCATACAAGAGACCCAGTACTTC. Complete variable domain (other parts from reference TRBV5-6 and TRBJ2-5): DAGVTQSPTHLIKTRGQQVTLRCSPKSGHDTVSWYQQALGQGPQFIFQYYEEEERQRGNFPDRFSGHQFPNYSSELNVNALLLGDSALYLCASSLDRGVIQETQYFGPGTRLLVL.